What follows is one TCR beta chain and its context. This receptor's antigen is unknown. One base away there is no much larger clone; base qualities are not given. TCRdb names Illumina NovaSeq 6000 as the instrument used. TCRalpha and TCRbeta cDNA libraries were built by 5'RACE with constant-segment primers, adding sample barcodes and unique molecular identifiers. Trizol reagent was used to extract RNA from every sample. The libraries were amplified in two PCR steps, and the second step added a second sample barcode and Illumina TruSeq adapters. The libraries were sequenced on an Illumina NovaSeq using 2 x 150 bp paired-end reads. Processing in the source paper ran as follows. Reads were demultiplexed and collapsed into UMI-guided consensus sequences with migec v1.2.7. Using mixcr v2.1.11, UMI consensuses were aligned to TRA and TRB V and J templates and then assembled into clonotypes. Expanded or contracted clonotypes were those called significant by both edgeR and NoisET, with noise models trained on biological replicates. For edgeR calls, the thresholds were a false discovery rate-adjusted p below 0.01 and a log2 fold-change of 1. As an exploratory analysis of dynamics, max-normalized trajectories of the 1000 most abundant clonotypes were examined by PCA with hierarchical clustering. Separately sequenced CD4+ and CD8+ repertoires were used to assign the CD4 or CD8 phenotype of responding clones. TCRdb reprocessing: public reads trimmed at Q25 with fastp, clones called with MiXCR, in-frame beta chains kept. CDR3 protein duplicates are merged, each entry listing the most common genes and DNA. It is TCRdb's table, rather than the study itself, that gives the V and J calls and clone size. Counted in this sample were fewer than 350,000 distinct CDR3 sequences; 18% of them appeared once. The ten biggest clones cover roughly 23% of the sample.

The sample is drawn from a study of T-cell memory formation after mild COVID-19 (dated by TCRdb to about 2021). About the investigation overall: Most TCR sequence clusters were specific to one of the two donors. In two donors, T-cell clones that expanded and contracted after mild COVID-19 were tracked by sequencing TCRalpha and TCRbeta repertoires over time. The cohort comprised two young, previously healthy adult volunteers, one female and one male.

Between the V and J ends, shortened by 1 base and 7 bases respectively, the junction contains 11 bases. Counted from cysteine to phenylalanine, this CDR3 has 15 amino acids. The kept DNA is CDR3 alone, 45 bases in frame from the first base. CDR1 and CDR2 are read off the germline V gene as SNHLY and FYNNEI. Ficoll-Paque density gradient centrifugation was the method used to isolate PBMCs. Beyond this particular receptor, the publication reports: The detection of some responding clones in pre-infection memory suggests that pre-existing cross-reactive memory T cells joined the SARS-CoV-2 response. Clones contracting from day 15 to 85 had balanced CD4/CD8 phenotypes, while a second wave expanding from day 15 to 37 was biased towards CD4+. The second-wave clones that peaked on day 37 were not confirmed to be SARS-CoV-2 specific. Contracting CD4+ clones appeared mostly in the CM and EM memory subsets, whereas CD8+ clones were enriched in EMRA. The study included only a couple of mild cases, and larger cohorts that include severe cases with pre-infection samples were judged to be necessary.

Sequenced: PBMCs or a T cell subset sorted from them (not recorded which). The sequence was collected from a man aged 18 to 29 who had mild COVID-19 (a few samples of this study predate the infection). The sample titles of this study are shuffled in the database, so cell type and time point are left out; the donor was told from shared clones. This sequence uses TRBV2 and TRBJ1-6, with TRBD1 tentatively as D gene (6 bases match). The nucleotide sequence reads TGTGCCAGCAGTGAAGGGCCAGGGGTAAATTCACCCCTCCACTTT. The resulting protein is CASSEGPGVNSPLHF.